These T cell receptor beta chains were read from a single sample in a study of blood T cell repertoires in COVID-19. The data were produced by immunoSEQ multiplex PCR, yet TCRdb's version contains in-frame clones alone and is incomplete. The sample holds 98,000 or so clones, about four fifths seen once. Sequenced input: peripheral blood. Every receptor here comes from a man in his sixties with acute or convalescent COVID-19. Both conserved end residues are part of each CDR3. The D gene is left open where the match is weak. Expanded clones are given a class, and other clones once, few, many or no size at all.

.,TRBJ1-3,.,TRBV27,TGTGCCAGCAGCCGAGGGGGCTCTGGAAACACCATATATTTT,CASSRGGSGNTIYF
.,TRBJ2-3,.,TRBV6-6,TGTGCCAGCACCTTACCGGGACTCAATACGCAGTATTTT,CASTLPGLNTQYF
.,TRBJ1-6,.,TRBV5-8,TGTGCCAGCAGCTTATTCCGGGGGGAAAGTTCACCCCTCCACTTT,CASSLFRGESSPLHF
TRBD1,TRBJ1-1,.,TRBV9,TGTGCCAGCAGCGTAGGAGGGGTAGGGACAGTGAACACTGAAGCTTTCTTT,CASSVGGVGTVNTEAFF
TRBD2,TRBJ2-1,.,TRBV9,TGTGCCAGCAGCGTTTTGGGACTAGCGGATTACAATGAGCAGTTCTTC,CASSVLGLADYNEQFF
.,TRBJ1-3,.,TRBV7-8,TGTGCCAGCAGCCCGCGACCCAGGGCGAGCTCTGGAAACACCATATATTTT,CASSPRPRASSGNTIYF
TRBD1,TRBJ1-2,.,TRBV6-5,TGTGCCAGCAGTTACTCGGGACAGGGGGACTATGGCTACACCTTC,CASSYSGQGDYGYTF
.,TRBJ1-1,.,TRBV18,TGTGCCAGCTCACCACCGATGGGGGGGGCTAGGGCTTTCTTT,CASSPPMGGARAFF
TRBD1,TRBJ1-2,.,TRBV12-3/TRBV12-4,TGTGCCAGCAGTTTAAGGACAGGCAGAGTCACCTTC,CASSLRTGRVTF
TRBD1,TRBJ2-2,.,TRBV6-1,TGTGCCAGCAGTGGGGGACAGGGTCCGAGGAACACCGGGGAGCTGTTTTTT,CASSGGQGPRNTGELFF
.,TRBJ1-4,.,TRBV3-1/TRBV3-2,TGTGCCAGCAGCCAAGGGGCCTTGAATGAAAAACTGTTTTTT,CASSQGALNEKLFF
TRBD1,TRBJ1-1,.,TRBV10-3,TGTGCCATCAGTGCCAGACAGGGGGCGACCACTGAAGCTTTCTTT,CAISARQGATTEAFF
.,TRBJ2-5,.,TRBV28,TGTGCCAGCAGCTATACGATGGGCGCGGAGACCCAGTACTTC,CASSYTMGAETQYF
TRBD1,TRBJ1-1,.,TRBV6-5,TGTGCCAGCAGTCACCGGGACAGTCCAGCTTTCTTT,CASSHRDSPAFF
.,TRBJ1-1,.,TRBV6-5,TGTGCCAGCGGGAAATTGAGGGTCACTGAAGCTTTCTTT,CASGKLRVTEAFF
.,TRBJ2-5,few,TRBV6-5,TGTGCCAGCAGTTACGGTGCAGTACAAGAGACCCAGTACTTC,CASSYGAVQETQYF
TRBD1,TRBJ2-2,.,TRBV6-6,TGTGCCAGCAGTCCGACAGGGCACCTTTCGAACACCGGGGAGCTGTTTTTT,CASSPTGHLSNTGELFF
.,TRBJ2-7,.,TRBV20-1,TGCAGTGGGGCGGGGCTCTACGAGCAGTACTTC,CSGAGLYEQYF
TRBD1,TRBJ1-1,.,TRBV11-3,TGTGCCAGCACCACAGGGACAGGGGACACTGAAGCTTTCTTT,CASTTGTGDTEAFF
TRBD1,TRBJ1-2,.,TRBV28,TGTGCCAGCAGTCTCTCTGACAGGGGTTACTATGGCTACACCTTC,CASSLSDRGYYGYTF
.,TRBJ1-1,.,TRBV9,TGTGCCAGCAGCTCCCCCCGGGGTACTGAAGCTTTCTTT,CASSSPRGTEAFF
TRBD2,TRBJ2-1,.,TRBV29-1,TGCAGCGTTGGGCCCCAAGCGGGAGGGCGGTACGCGCAGTTCTTC,CSVGPQAGGRYAQFF
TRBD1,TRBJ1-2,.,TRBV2,TGTGCCAGCCGCCTAGGGACAGGGTACGGCTACACCTTC,CASRLGTGYGYTF
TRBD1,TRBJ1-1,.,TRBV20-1,TGCAGTGCTGGACAGGGGGCGGAAGCTTTCTTT,CSAGQGAEAFF
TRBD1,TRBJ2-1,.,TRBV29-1,TGCAGCGTTGAAGACTCCGGGACAGGGGTTCAGTTCTTC,CSVEDSGTGVQFF
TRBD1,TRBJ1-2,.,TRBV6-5,TGTGCCAGCAGTTACTCGACAGGGCCCATTAACTATGGCTACACCTTC,CASSYSTGPINYGYTF
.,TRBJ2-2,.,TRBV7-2,TGTGCCAGCAGCCCGTTCACCGGGGAGCTGTTTTTT,CASSPFTGELFF
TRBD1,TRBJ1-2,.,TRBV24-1,TGTGCCACCACTACCGAGGACAGGGCCGATGGCTACACCTTC,CATTTEDRADGYTF
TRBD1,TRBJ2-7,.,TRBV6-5,TGTGCCAGCAACACCCGGGACAGGGGATTCAACGAGCAGTACTTC,CASNTRDRGFNEQYF
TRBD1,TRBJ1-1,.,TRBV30,TGTGCCTGGAGTGGAGGGGGCGGTGAAGCTTTCTTT,CAWSGGGGEAFF
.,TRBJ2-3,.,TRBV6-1,TGTGCCAGCAGGACAACAGATACGCAGTATTTT,CASRTTDTQYF
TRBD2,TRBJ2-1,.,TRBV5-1,TGCGCCAGCAGCCCACTAGCGGGAGCTTACAATGAGCAGTTCTTC,CASSPLAGAYNEQFF
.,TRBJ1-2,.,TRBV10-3,TGTGCCATCAATTTACAGGGCAACTATGGCTACACCTTC,CAINLQGNYGYTF
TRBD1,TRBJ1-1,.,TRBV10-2,TGCGCCAGCAGACGACAGGGGAACACTGAAGCTTTCTTT,CASRRQGNTEAFF
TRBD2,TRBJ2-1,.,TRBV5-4,TGTGCCAGCAGCTTGGGGGGCGGGAGAATCTACAATGAGCAGTTCTTC,CASSLGGGRIYNEQFF
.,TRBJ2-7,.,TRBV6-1,TGTGCCAGCAGTGGTGGGGGGGGGCGCATTGTCTCCTACGAGCAGTACTTC,CASSGGGGRIVSYEQYF
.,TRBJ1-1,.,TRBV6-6,TGTGCCAGCACCCCTTGGGACTACACTGAAGCTTTCTTT,CASTPWDYTEAFF
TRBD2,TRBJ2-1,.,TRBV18,TGTGCCAGCTCTTCCGGACTAGCGGGAACTAATGAGCAGTTCTTC,CASSSGLAGTNEQFF
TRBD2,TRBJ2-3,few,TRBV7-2,TGTGCCAGCAGCACTCGAGCCGGGACTAGCGGCACAGATACGCAGTATTTT,CASSTRAGTSGTDTQYF
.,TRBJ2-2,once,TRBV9,TGTGCCAGCAGTCTCGGGGGGCTCGCGAACACCGGGGAGCTGTTTTTT,CASSLGGLANTGELFF
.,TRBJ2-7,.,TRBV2,TGTGCCAGCAGTTACTACGAGCAGTACTTC,CASSYYEQYF
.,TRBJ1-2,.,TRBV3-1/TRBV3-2,TGTGCCAGCAGCCAGCCAGGGGCCAACTATGGCTACACCTTC,CASSQPGANYGYTF
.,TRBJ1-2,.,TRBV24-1,TGTGCCACCAGTGATGGAAAGGGGAGGAGTGGCTACACCTTC,CATSDGKGRSGYTF
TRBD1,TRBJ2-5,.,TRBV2,TGTGCAACGACAGGGAACACCAAAGAGACCCAGTACTTC,CATTGNTKETQYF
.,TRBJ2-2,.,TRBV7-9,TGTGCCAGCAGCCCCAACAGGGCCGGGGCCGCCGGGGAGCTGTTTTTT,CASSPNRAGAAGELFF
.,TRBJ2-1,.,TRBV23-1,TGCGCCAGCAGTCAATCTGGTTCTCTTGGACAAGGAACTTACAATGAGCAGTTCTTC,CASSQSGSLGQGTYNEQFF
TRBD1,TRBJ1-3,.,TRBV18,TGTGCCAGCTCACCACAGGGGGCGCAAGGAAACACCATATATTTT,CASSPQGAQGNTIYF
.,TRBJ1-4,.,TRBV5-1,TGCGCCAGCAGCGCGGGAGCAACTAATGAAAAACTGTTTTTT,CASSAGATNEKLFF
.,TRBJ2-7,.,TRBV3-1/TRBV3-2,TGTGCCAGCAGCCACCCCGGACACGGAGCAACGAGGCGTTACGAGCAGTACTTC,CASSHPGHGATRRYEQYF
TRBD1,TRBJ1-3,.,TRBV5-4,TGTGCCAGCAGCCCGAATCCGACAGGGGGCGCTGGAAACACCATATATTTT,CASSPNPTGGAGNTIYF
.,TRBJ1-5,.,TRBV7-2,TGTGCCAGCAGCTTAGGAAGCCGCGGGTATCAGCCCCAGCATTTT,CASSLGSRGYQPQHF
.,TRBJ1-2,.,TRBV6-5,TGTGCCAGCACCGGAAGAGGTGGCTACACCTTC,CASTGRGGYTF
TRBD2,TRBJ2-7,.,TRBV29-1,TGCAGCGTTGAAGGGCTAGCGGGGTCCTACGAGCAGTACTTC,CSVEGLAGSYEQYF